These 11 T cell receptor beta chains originate from one sample sequenced in a study of blood T cell repertoires in COVID-19 (dated by TCRdb to 2018 to 2020). Library preparation used the immunoSEQ multiplex PCR assay. In TCRdb, the immuneACCESS table is reduced to in-frame sequences with V and J assigned. These tables do not hold every clone; where another copy was compared, an unresolved V gene accounts for under half, and the others remain unexplained. A total of about 33,000 clones appear in this sample, 70% to 90% of them only once. Of the sample, 6.3% is held by the ten largest clones. Sequencing was carried out using peripheral blood. These receptors originate from a human donor in a cohort sampled during active COVID-19.

The rearrangement links TRBV3-1 (or the pseudogene TRBV3-2) to TRBJ2-2, with D perhaps TRBD2 (6 bases). CDR3 length: 16 residues. Germline CDR1 and CDR2: LGHDT and YNNKEL (reference sequence). V dropped 2 bases and J dropped 2 bases, with 12 bases sitting between them. The CDR3 loop reads CASSQNAGFNTGELFF. For the CDR3, the DNA is TGTGCCAGCAGCCAAAATGCGGGATTTAACACCGGGGAGCTGTTTTTT.

The chain uses TRBV11-2 and TRBJ2-1; D is perhaps TRBD1 (5 bases). Germline CDR1 reads SGHAT; CDR2 reads FQNNGV. Trimming took off 3 bases at V and 4 bases at J, with 10 bases between the two ends. The CDR3 runs 14 residues. This CDR3 reads CASSFGAVYNEQFF. The CDR3 DNA reads as TGTGCCAGCAGCTTTGGGGCAGTATACAATGAGCAGTTCTTC.

This clone came up a few times. This sequence joins TRBV2 and TRBJ1-5; TRBD1 aligns across 10 bases. Germline CDR1 is SNHLY and CDR2 is FYNNEI. J was trimmed by 4 bases and V by 4 bases; bases with no gene match: 4. The CDR3 runs 15 residues. CDR3 DNA: TGTGCCAGCAGTGTAAGGGACAGGGGTAATCAGCCCCAGCATTTT. Amino acids: CASSVRDRGNQPQHF.

The chain is built from TRBV29-1 and TRBJ2-3; weak D call: TRBD1 (6 bases). Germline V gene data show CDR1 as SQVTM and CDR2 as ANQGSEA. CDR3 length: 13 residues. The CDR3 here is CSALGHSTDTQYF. CDR3 in DNA: TGCAGTGCCTTGGGACACAGCACAGATACGCAGTATTTT.

In DNA form, the CDR3 reads TGTGCCAGCAGCCCCAAAACAGGGTTGGTAGAGACCCAGTACTTC. It codes for CASSPKTGLVETQYF. The V gene is TRBV11-2, the J gene TRBJ2-5; a possible D gene is TRBD1 (6 bases). The CDR3 is 15 amino acids. Germline V gene data show CDR1 as SGHAT and CDR2 as FQNNGV. V shed 5 bases and J shed 4 bases, with 17 bases lying between them.

This clone was observed a single time. The gene calls are TRBV19 and TRBJ2-3, with D tentatively TRBD2 (6 bases). The CDR3 is 15 amino acids. Trimming took 1 base from V and 3 from J, leaving 11 bases between them. Per germline, CDR1 LNHDA and CDR2 SQIVND (reference sequence). CDR3 in amino acids: CASSIVRGTTDTQYF. In DNA form, the CDR3 reads TGTGCCAGTAGTATAGTTCGCGGGACTACAGATACGCAGTATTTT.

The chain links TRBV27 to TRBJ2-5; no reliable D call. V lost 6 bases, J lost 5 bases, and 16 bases lay in between. The CDR3 runs to 14 residues. CDR1 and CDR2 (germline): MNHEY, SMNVEV (reference sequence). CDR3 loop: CASSPSGSRETQYF. CDR3 DNA sequence: TGTGCCAGCAGCCCCAGTGGTAGCCGGGAGACCCAGTACTTC.

This chain connects TRBV5-4 to TRBJ1-6; TRBD1 matches 11 bases. V gave up 3 bases and J gave up 15 bases; unmatched junction bases: 11. Per the germline V gene, CDR1 is SGHNT and CDR2 is YYREEE (reference sequence). The CDR3 is 15 residues long. CDR3 protein: CASSSAGTGGRDLHF. The CDR3 DNA is TGTGCCAGCAGCTCCGCCGGGACAGGGGGAAGGGACCTCCACTTT.

The V and J genes are TRBV7-8 and TRBJ2-5; TRBD1 matches at 9 bases. CDR3 length: 16 amino acids. Germline V gene sequence: CDR1 SGHVS, CDR2 FQNEAQ. V was clipped by 5 bases and J by 5 bases; unmatched bases: 12. DNA for the CDR3: TGTGCCAGCAGCCCGCGGGACAGGGATTATCGGGAGACCCAGTACTTC. As protein: CASSPRDRDYRETQYF.

This chain uses TRBV7-9 with TRBJ2-5; D is possibly TRBD1 (6 bases). The germline V gene has CDR1 SEHNR and CDR2 FQNEAQ (reference sequence). V gave up 2 bases and J gave up 5 bases, with 9 bases separating them. This CDR3 spans 13 amino acids. The CDR3 protein is CASSLQGWETQYF. Here the CDR3 DNA reads TGTGCCAGCAGCTTACAGGGGTGGGAGACCCAGTACTTC.

V and J are TRBV6-5 and TRBJ2-2, with no clear D. CDR3 length: 14 residues. CDR1 and CDR2 from the germline V gene are MNHEY and SVGAGI. V was clipped by 2 bases and J by 4 bases, with 8 bases between them. The CDR3 sequence is CASSYVQTTGELFF. The CDR3, as DNA: TGTGCCAGCAGTTACGTACAGACCACCGGGGAGCTGTTTTTT.